These T cell receptor beta chains were read from a single sample in a study of technical replicates of blood from a handful of donors. Libraries were prepared by immunoSEQ multiplex PCR; TCRdb keeps only in-frame clonotypes and omits some of them. The table has about 80,000 clones, less than 98% seen once; the top ten hold 0.15% to 0.2%. Sequenced material: T cells isolated from PBMCs. The receptors were gathered from a human donor in good health. Each CDR3 is given with its conserved first and last residue. Each record gives: J gene, CDR3 length, clone size, D gene, V gene, CDR3 protein, CDR3 DNA. D genes are given only for firm matches. The size field is filled for only some rows; it gives once, few, many or a size class.

J: TRBJ2-1; length: 15; size: -; D: -; V: TRBV4-1; CDR3: CASSQDPTRVDEQFF; DNA: TGCGCCAGCAGCCAGGACCCGACTAGGGTGGATGAGCAGTTCTTC
J: TRBJ1-5; length: 13; size: -; D: -; V: TRBV6-5; CDR3: CASSYSVQGSQHF; DNA: TGTGCCAGCAGTTACTCGGTACAGGGCTCCCAGCATTTT
J: TRBJ2-7; length: 15; size: -; D: TRBD2; V: TRBV4-1; CDR3: CASSQGASGLYEQYF; DNA: TGCGCCAGCAGCCAAGGGGCTAGCGGCCTCTACGAGCAGTACTTC
J: TRBJ1-1; length: 15; size: -; D: -; V: TRBV6-5; CDR3: CASSYSIQLGTEAFF; DNA: TGTGCCAGCAGTTACTCCATTCAACTAGGGACTGAAGCTTTCTTT
J: TRBJ1-2; length: 13; size: -; D: -; V: TRBV27; CDR3: CASSPWTGYGYTF; DNA: TGTGCCAGCAGTCCATGGACGGGGTATGGCTACACCTTC
J: TRBJ2-7; length: 12; size: -; D: TRBD1; V: TRBV25-1; CDR3: CASNRGLLEQYF; DNA: TGTGCCAGCAACAGGGGGCTTCTCGAGCAGTACTTC
J: TRBJ1-2; length: 14; size: -; D: TRBD1; V: TRBV9; CDR3: CASSGGDRGYGYTF; DNA: TGTGCCAGCAGCGGGGGGGACAGGGGTTATGGCTACACCTTC
J: TRBJ2-7; length: 15; size: -; D: TRBD2; V: TRBV28; CDR3: CASTSIAGGPGEQYF; DNA: TGTGCCAGCACCTCAATAGCGGGAGGGCCTGGGGAGCAGTACTTC
J: TRBJ2-2; length: 13; size: -; D: -; V: TRBV9; CDR3: CASSVVPTGELFF; DNA: TGTGCCAGCAGCGTAGTTCCGACCGGGGAGCTGTTTTTT
J: TRBJ2-5; length: 12; size: -; D: -; V: TRBV27; CDR3: CASSSLQETQYF; DNA: TGTGCCAGCAGTTCCCTACAAGAGACCCAGTACTTC
J: TRBJ2-5; length: 18; size: -; D: -; V: TRBV12-5; CDR3: CASGLVQGSGPDGETQYF; DNA: TGTGCTAGTGGTTTGGTACAGGGATCTGGTCCGGATGGGGAGACCCAGTACTTC
J: TRBJ2-5; length: 15; size: -; D: -; V: TRBV28; CDR3: CASSFSTGYGETQYF; DNA: TGTGCCAGCAGTTTCTCTACGGGATATGGAGAGACCCAGTACTTC
J: TRBJ2-2; length: 16; size: -; D: TRBD1; V: TRBV5-1; CDR3: CASSSRGQGATGELFF; DNA: TGCGCCAGCAGCTCGCGCGGACAGGGGGCCACCGGGGAGCTGTTTTTT
J: TRBJ2-7; length: 17; size: once; D: -; V: TRBV13; CDR3: CASGLGGGAGPAYEQYF; DNA: TGTGCCAGCGGCTTAGGTGGGGGGGCGGGACCGGCCTACGAGCAGTACTTC
J: TRBJ2-2; length: 12; size: -; D: -; V: TRBV29-1; CDR3: CSALFDTGELFF; DNA: TGCAGCGCCCTTTTTGACACCGGGGAGCTGTTTTTT
J: TRBJ1-5; length: 15; size: -; D: TRBD1; V: TRBV28; CDR3: CASRSGQGLGQPQHF; DNA: TGTGCCAGCAGGTCGGGACAGGGGCTGGGTCAGCCCCAGCATTTT
J: TRBJ2-4; length: 19; size: once; D: -; V: TRBV5-8; CDR3: CASSSSAREDLWAKNIQYF; DNA: TGTGCCAGCAGCTCCTCTGCCAGGGAGGACCTTTGGGCCAAAAACATTCAGTACTTC
J: TRBJ1-2; length: 14; size: -; D: -; V: TRBV28; CDR3: CASSPAGEGYGYTF; DNA: TGTGCCAGCAGTCCTGCAGGGGAGGGGTATGGCTACACCTTC
J: TRBJ2-3; length: 14; size: -; D: -; V: TRBV27; CDR3: CASSLFSPTDTQYF; DNA: TGTGCCAGCAGTTTATTCTCCCCCACAGATACGCAGTATTTT
J: TRBJ1-2; length: 14; size: -; D: -; V: TRBV6-5; CDR3: CASYGGLGTYGYTF; DNA: TGTGCCAGTTACGGGGGGCTAGGTACCTATGGCTACACCTTC
J: TRBJ1-4; length: 16; size: once; D: -; V: TRBV23-1; CDR3: CASSHLRQVFNEKLFF; DNA: TGCGCCAGCAGTCATTTAAGACAGGTTTTTAATGAAAAACTGTTTTTT
J: TRBJ1-1; length: 11; size: few; D: -; V: TRBV6-5; CDR3: CASRENTEAFF; DNA: TGTGCCTCACGGGAGAACACTGAAGCTTTCTTT
J: TRBJ2-5; length: 14; size: -; D: -; V: TRBV7-2; CDR3: CASSSDWHQETQYF; DNA: TGTGCCAGCAGTTCGGACTGGCACCAAGAGACCCAGTACTTC
J: TRBJ2-7; length: 11; size: -; D: -; V: TRBV6-1; CDR3: CASWGLHEQYF; DNA: TGTGCCAGCTGGGGGCTCCACGAGCAGTACTTC
J: TRBJ1-2; length: 16; size: -; D: -; V: TRBV7-9; CDR3: CASSPPLVWGDYGYTF; DNA: TGTGCCAGCAGCCCCCCGCTAGTTTGGGGGGACTATGGCTACACCTTC
J: TRBJ2-6; length: 15; size: -; D: -; V: TRBV29-1; CDR3: CSYGSERPGANVLTF; DNA: TGCAGCTATGGGTCGGAGAGACCTGGGGCCAACGTCCTGACTTTC
J: TRBJ2-7; length: 17; size: once; D: TRBD2; V: TRBV27; CDR3: CASSSSSISGRTYEQYF; DNA: TGTGCCAGCAGTTCATCCTCGATTAGCGGGAGGACTTACGAGCAGTACTTC
J: TRBJ2-3; length: 14; size: -; D: -; V: TRBV2; CDR3: CASSDRQTTDTQYF; DNA: TGTGCCAGTAGCGACAGGCAAACCACAGATACGCAGTATTTT
J: TRBJ2-7; length: 15; size: -; D: TRBD2; V: TRBV6-1; CDR3: CASTLPLGRAEEQYF; DNA: TGTGCCAGCACCCTTCCGTTGGGGAGGGCCGAAGAGCAGTACTTC
J: TRBJ2-7; length: 14; size: once; D: TRBD1; V: TRBV6-1; CDR3: CASRAGTGGDEQYF; DNA: TGTGCCAGCAGGGCGGGGACAGGAGGGGACGAGCAGTACTTC
J: TRBJ2-5; length: 15; size: -; D: TRBD2; V: TRBV5-1; CDR3: CASSLLAGRRETQYF; DNA: TGCGCCAGCAGCTTGCTAGCGGGAAGGCGAGAGACCCAGTACTTC
J: TRBJ1-6; length: 17; size: -; D: -; V: TRBV25-1; CDR3: CASSELTRGALGLALHF; DNA: TGTGCCAGCAGTGAATTGACCAGGGGTGCCCTAGGTTTGGCCCTCCACTTT
J: TRBJ2-1; length: 16; size: -; D: -; V: TRBV7-9; CDR3: CASSLGLGPGDNEQFF; DNA: TGTGCCAGCAGCTTAGGGTTAGGGCCCGGGGACAATGAGCAGTTCTTC
J: TRBJ2-3; length: 14; size: -; D: -; V: TRBV27; CDR3: CASKGLGATDTQYF; DNA: TGTGCCAGCAAGGGGTTGGGGGCGACAGATACGCAGTATTTT
J: TRBJ2-2; length: 16; size: -; D: TRBD2; V: TRBV7-2; CDR3: CASSQRLAGDAGELFF; DNA: TGTGCCAGCAGCCAGAGACTAGCGGGAGACGCCGGGGAGCTGTTTTTT
J: TRBJ1-2; length: 15; size: -; D: -; V: TRBV10-3; CDR3: CAISESAGTTYGYTF; DNA: TGTGCCATCAGTGAGTCAGCGGGGACAACCTATGGCTACACCTTC
J: TRBJ2-2; length: 16; size: once; D: TRBD2; V: TRBV4-1; CDR3: CASSHTLADNTGELFF; DNA: TGCGCCAGCAGCCATACTCTAGCGGATAACACCGGGGAGCTGTTTTTT
J: TRBJ2-7; length: 11; size: -; D: TRBD1; V: TRBV5-1; CDR3: CASSPGQGEYF; DNA: TGCGCCAGCAGCCCCGGACAGGGAGAGTACTTC
J: TRBJ2-6; length: 17; size: -; D: -; V: TRBV19; CDR3: CASSIVVFRSGANVLTF; DNA: TGTGCCAGTAGTATAGTGGTCTTCAGATCTGGGGCCAACGTCCTGACTTTC
J: TRBJ1-5; length: 13; size: -; D: -; V: TRBV7-9; CDR3: CASSQRDNQPQHF; DNA: TGTGCCAGCAGCCAGAGGGACAATCAGCCCCAGCATTTT
J: TRBJ2-3; length: 16; size: -; D: -; V: TRBV11-2; CDR3: CASSPRTAAGTDTQYF; DNA: TGTGCCAGCAGCCCCCGGACAGCGGCGGGCACAGATACGCAGTATTTT
J: TRBJ1-4; length: 14; size: -; D: -; V: TRBV5-4; CDR3: CASSADSPKEKLFF; DNA: TGTGCCAGCAGCGCCGACAGCCCTAAGGAAAAACTGTTTTTT
J: TRBJ1-5; length: 15; size: -; D: -; V: TRBV21-1; CDR3: CASSFDTDSNQPQHF; DNA: TGTGCCAGCAGCTTCGACACCGATAGCAATCAGCCCCAGCATTTT
J: TRBJ2-7; length: 15; size: -; D: TRBD1; V: TRBV5-1; CDR3: CASSSLGQVIEEQYF; DNA: TGCGCCAGCAGCTCTTTAGGACAGGTCATAGAAGAGCAGTACTTC
J: TRBJ2-1; length: 16; size: -; D: TRBD2; V: TRBV7-7; CDR3: CASSVGTSGGKDEQFF; DNA: TGTGCTAGCAGCGTCGGGACTAGCGGGGGGAAAGATGAGCAGTTCTTC
J: TRBJ1-1; length: 16; size: -; D: -; V: TRBV7-6; CDR3: CASSLTGGHMNTEAFF; DNA: TGTGCCAGCAGCTTAACCGGGGGGCATATGAACACTGAAGCTTTCTTT
J: TRBJ2-1; length: 14; size: -; D: TRBD2; V: TRBV6-1; CDR3: CASMRLAGGSEQFF; DNA: TGTGCCAGCATGCGACTAGCGGGAGGTTCTGAGCAGTTCTTC
J: TRBJ2-7; length: 15; size: -; D: TRBD1; V: TRBV5-5; CDR3: CASSSPGQGPYEQYF; DNA: TGTGCCAGCAGCTCGCCGGGACAGGGCCCCTACGAGCAGTACTTC